These 17 T cell receptor beta chains came from one sample sequenced in a study of cytomegalovirus exposure and HLA in healthy donors. Vbeta (60) and Jbeta (13) primers were used in the PCR. Clones were sequenced by immunoSEQ multiplex PCR, and TCRdb holds only the in-frame ones, with some missing. Among around 130,000 clones listed, about 80% were seen once. Sequencing was performed on PBMCs. These receptor sequences come from a man aged 25 to 45 in good health and CMV-seronegative.

This clone appeared a single time. J is TRBJ1-1 and V is TRBV13; no definite D call. Germline CDR1 PRHDT, CDR2 FYEKMQ (reference sequence). This CDR3 has 13 amino acids. The ends were cut back, 6 bases at V and 0 bases at J, with 8 bases in the middle. CDR3 in amino acids: CASRRGVNTEAFF. DNA of the CDR3: TGTGCCAGCAGACGAGGCGTGAACACTGAAGCTTTCTTT.

This chain links TRBV5-6 with TRBJ1-1; a weak D match, TRBD1 (5 bases). CDR1 is SGHDT and CDR2 is YYEEEE in the germline V gene. The CDR3 has 12 residues. Trimming cost V 4 bases and J 11 bases, with 15 bases left between them. The CDR3 region is CASSLRGGEAFF. CDR3 bases: TGTGCCAGCAGCCTACGGGGGGGAGAGGCTTTCTTT.

The chain links TRBV7-9 to TRBJ2-7; 10 nucleotides align to TRBD1. The CDR3 loop spans 16 amino acids. Germline CDR1 reads SEHNR; CDR2 reads FQNEAQ (reference sequence). Losses at the gene ends were 4 bases for V and 4 bases for J; bases not matched to a gene: 10. CDR3 amino acids: CASSSSLGTGDYEQYF. DNA of the CDR3: TGTGCCAGCAGCTCCTCCTTAGGGACAGGGGATTACGAGCAGTACTTC.

The rearrangement uses TRBV10-3 and TRBJ2-5; 7 nucleotides align to TRBD1. The CDR3 is 14 residues long. The J segment lost 4 bases and the V segment lost 6 bases, leaving 8 bases of the junction unmatched. CDR1 is ENHRY, CDR2 SYGVKD, per germline. CDR3: CAISPQGSRETQYF. The CDR3 DNA reads as TGTGCCATCAGCCCACAGGGGTCCCGAGAGACCCAGTACTTC.

J is TRBJ2-7 and V is TRBV5-1; 12 bases match TRBD1. CDR3 length: 15 amino acids. Germline V gives CDR1 SGHRS, CDR2 YFSETQ. With 5 bases clipped from V and 4 bases from J, the junction kept 7 bases outside the gene matches. In DNA form, the CDR3 reads TGCGCCAGCAGTCGTCCGGGACAGGGGGCTTACGAGCAGTACTTC. Translating gives CASSRPGQGAYEQYF.

The chain uses TRBV5-4 and TRBJ2-1, with 9 bases fitting TRBD2. Trimming took 7 bases from V and 7 from J; bases not matched to a gene: 12. This CDR3 is 15 amino acids long. Germline CDR1 is SGHNT and CDR2 is YYREEE (reference sequence). As DNA, the CDR3 is TGTGCCAGCCGAAGACCGGGACTAGCTTCTAATGAGCAGTTCTTC. As protein: CASRRPGLASNEQFF.

The gene calls are TRBV15 and TRBJ1-4; 11 bases are shared with TRBD1. This CDR3 spans 17 amino acids. In germline, CDR1 is LNHNV, CDR2 YYDKDF (reference sequence). The V gene end was trimmed by 2 bases and the J gene end by 6 bases; junction bases not matched to a gene: 8. The CDR3: CATSRPSRDRGYEKLFF. For the CDR3, the DNA is TGTGCCACCAGCAGACCTTCCCGGGACAGGGGGTATGAAAAACTGTTTTTT.

This clone was detected a few times. The V gene is TRBV9, the J gene TRBJ1-3; D is unclear. V was cut by 0 bases and J by 2 bases, with 6 bases left in between. This CDR3 has 14 amino acids. Germline loops: CDR1 SGDLS, CDR2 YYNGEE. The CDR3 DNA follows: TGTGCCAGCAGCGTAGGAGGGACTGGAAACACCATATATTTT. The encoded protein is CASSVGGTGNTIYF.

V gene TRBV6-5 combines with J gene TRBJ2-7, with 12 bases fitting TRBD2. This CDR3 has 14 residues. The germline V gene encodes CDR1 MNHEY and CDR2 SVGAGI. The V and J ends lost 6 bases and 6 bases, in that order; junction bases with no gene match: 6. This chain's CDR3 is CASRMTSGSPEQYF. The CDR3 nucleotides are TGTGCCAGCAGAATGACTAGCGGGAGCCCCGAGCAGTACTTC.

The chain combines TRBV27 with TRBJ2-3; D not resolved. Germline V gene data show CDR1 as MNHEY and CDR2 as SMNVEV (reference sequence). V was trimmed by 5 bases and J by 1 base, leaving 19 bases between them. This CDR3 region has 17 residues. In DNA form, the CDR3 reads TGTGCCAGCAGTGGCCCCCGGGTAGTAGGTGGCACAGATACGCAGTATTTT. Its protein product is CASSGPRVVGGTDTQYF.

This clone was counted only a few times. The V and J genes are TRBV28 and TRBJ2-7, with TRBD1 matching over 9 bases. This CDR3 comprises 13 residues. Germline CDR1 and CDR2: MDHEN and SYDVKM. With 2 bases clipped from V and 5 bases from J, the junction kept 1 base outside the gene matches. The CDR3 region is CASSLTGGHEQYF. The CDR3 DNA is TGTGCCAGCAGTTTAACAGGGGGCCACGAGCAGTACTTC.

The CDR3 bases are TGTGCCACCTGGGGACTAGCGGGGCCCATCAGCTCCTACGAGCAGTACTTC. Amino acids: CATWGLAGPISSYEQYF. The chain uses TRBV28 and TRBJ2-7; 13 bases align to TRBD2. The V gene end was trimmed by 10 bases and the J gene end by 0 bases; junction bases not matched to a gene: 12. The germline CDR1 and CDR2 sequences are MDHEN and SYDVKM. The CDR3 sequence is 17 residues long.

The chain uses TRBV28 and TRBJ2-7; 12 bases fit TRBD2. Trimming took 6 bases from V and 6 from J; bases not matched to a gene: 9. The CDR3 runs 15 residues. Germline V lookup: CDR1 MDHEN, CDR2 SYDVKM. Written as DNA, the CDR3 is TGTGCCAGCAGCCCGCGACTAGCGGGAGCGGGCGAGCAGTACTTC. Its protein product is CASSPRLAGAGEQYF.

This chain joins TRBV12-2 and TRBJ1-5; the D segment call TRBD1 is taken from the table without a DNA check. TRBV12-2 is a pseudogene locus. CDR3 length equals 19 residues. CDR3 amino acids: CASRLLFRGTTDPYQPQHF. The CDR3 DNA is TGTGCAAGTCGCTTACTATTTAGGGGTACGACAGACCCATATCAGCCCCAGCATTTT.

This chain links TRBV30 with TRBJ2-1; D uncertain. Germline V gene lookup returns CDR1 GTSNPN and CDR2 SVGIG (reference sequence). The CDR3 has 13 amino acids. Trimming left V 3 bases short and J 4 bases short, with 10 bases between. CDR3 coding DNA: TGTGCCTGGAGGGCGGCCACATACAATGAGCAGTTCTTC. Translating it yields CAWRAATYNEQFF.

The chain recombines TRBV7-6 with TRBJ2-7; unclear D gene. Germline assignment: CDR1 SGHVS and CDR2 FNYEAQ. V was cut by 0 bases and J by 4 bases, with 10 bases left in between. CDR3 length equals 14 residues. CDR3 sequence reads: CASSLAADLYEQYF. The CDR3 DNA reads as TGTGCCAGCAGCTTAGCGGCAGACTTATACGAGCAGTACTTC.

The chain has TRBV6-1 and TRBJ1-2; D ambiguous. V was shortened by 1 base and J by 1 base, with 7 bases between the two germline ends. CDR3 length: 14 amino acids. Germline-derived CDR1 and CDR2 are MNHNS and SASEGT. CDR3 loop: CASSEGDHNYGYTF. The CDR3 nucleotides are TGTGCCAGCAGTGAAGGAGATCATAACTATGGCTACACCTTC.